The rows below give T cell receptor beta chains drawn from one sample of a study of response to subunit inactivated influenza vaccine. TCRdb reprocessed the RT-PCR reads via MiXCR and lists one record per CDR3 protein. This repertoire shows over 300,000 distinct CDR3 sequences, just over 20% found once; its top ten account for 10%. The starting material was PBMCs from blood, obtained less than 22 months after vaccination. The receptors shown here come from a man in his fifties or sixties who received an inactivated influenza vaccine. Both conserved end residues are part of each CDR3. A D gene is named only where the DNA matches it firmly. Some rows mark clone size as missing; the rest say once, few, many or name a class of expanded clone.

TRBD2	TRBV7-3	few	TRBJ2-1	CASSLDPGLEFNEQFF	TGTGCCAGCAGCCTCGACCCGGGACTAGAGTTTAATGAGCAGTTCTTC
TRBD1	TRBV7-2	many	TRBJ1-1	CASTIRDRGPNTEAFF	TGTGCCAGCACCATCCGGGACAGGGGTCCGAACACTGAAGCTTTCTTT
-	TRBV19	many	TRBJ2-3	CASSTAGHRTDTQYF	TGTGCCAGTAGTACGGCAGGGCATAGGACAGATACGCAGTATTTT
TRBD1	TRBV5-1	once	TRBJ2-4	CASSLAPGQGNIQYF	TGCGCCAGCAGCTTGGCCCCGGGACAGGGGAACATTCAGTACTTC
-	TRBV3-1	many	TRBJ1-5	CASSQGQSNQPQHF	TGTGCCAGCAGCCAAGGGCAGAGCAATCAGCCCCAGCATTTT
-	TRBV11-3	-	TRBJ2-2	CASGGADTGELFF	TGTGCCAGCGGGGGGGCGGACACCGGGGAGCTGTTTTTT
-	TRBV7-8	-	TRBJ2-3	CASSFDTSDLAGTDTQYF	TGTGCCAGCAGCTTCGATACTTCGGACCTGGCGGGCACAGATACGCAGTATTTT
TRBD2	TRBV6-5	few	TRBJ2-5	CASSYSRSGRQQETQYF	TGTGCCAGCAGTTACAGTCGCAGCGGGAGACAACAAGAGACCCAGTACTTC
TRBD1	TRBV3-1	-	TRBJ2-7	CASSQETRTGSYEQYF	TGTGCCAGCAGCCAAGAGACAAGGACAGGGTCCTACGAGCAGTACTTC
TRBD1	TRBV7-9	-	TRBJ1-2	CASSVPGQGTRGYTF	TGTGCCAGCAGTGTACCAGGACAGGGGACGCGTGGCTACACCTTC
-	TRBV9	-	TRBJ2-1	CASSRAGTSVNEQFF	TGTGCCAGCAGCAGAGCCGGGACGTCTGTCAATGAGCAGTTCTTC
-	TRBV4-2	-	TRBJ2-3	CATRGVRELDTQYF	TGTGCCACCAGGGGGGTTCGGGAATTGGATACGCAGTATTTT
-	TRBV7-3	-	TRBJ2-2	CASSAGVPGELFF	TGTGCCAGCAGCGCAGGTGTCCCCGGGGAGCTGTTTTTT
-	TRBV15	-	TRBJ2-3	CATSRTSGTDTQYF	TGTGCCACCAGCAGGACAAGTGGGACAGATACGCAGTATTTT
-	TRBV18	few	TRBJ2-7	CASSPGGEQYF	TGTGCCAGCTCACCGGGTGGTGAGCAGTACTTC
-	TRBV7-9	few	TRBJ1-2	CASSLDRDLGYTF	TGTGCCAGCAGCTTAGACAGGGACCTAGGCTACACCTTC
-	TRBV5-5	many	TRBJ2-7	CASSPGPSSYEQYF	TGCGCCAGCAGCCCGGGGCCCTCTTCCTACGAGCAGTACTTC
-	TRBV10-3	many	TRBJ1-2	CAISGTRDTTNYGYTF	TGTGCCATCAGTGGGACCCGGGACACAACTAACTATGGCTACACCTTC
-	TRBV5-5	-	TRBJ2-1	CASSLPSYNEQFF	TGTGCCAGCAGCTTGCCCTCCTACAATGAGCAGTTCTTC
-	TRBV7-9	many	TRBJ1-2	CASTLLTASYGYTF	TGTGCCAGCACCCTATTAACAGCTAGCTATGGCTACACCTTC
-	TRBV29-1	-	TRBJ2-1	CSTRAGSNEQFF	TGCAGCACTCGTGCGGGGTCTAATGAGCAGTTCTTC
-	TRBV6-1	-	TRBJ1-6	CASSLDGTYNSPLHF	TGTGCCAGCAGCTTGGACGGGACCTATAATTCACCCCTCCACTTT
TRBD2	TRBV9	-	TRBJ2-1	CASSVAGGSGNEQFF	TGTGCCAGCAGCGTAGCCGGCGGGAGCGGAAATGAGCAGTTCTTC
TRBD1	TRBV30	few	TRBJ1-2	CAWSGGTEGGYGYTF	TGTGCCTGGAGTGGGGGGACAGAAGGGGGGTATGGCTACACCTTC
-	TRBV20-1	few	TRBJ2-1	CSARERRDSSYNEQFF	TGCAGTGCTAGAGAGCGGCGGGACAGCTCCTACAATGAGCAGTTCTTC
-	TRBV5-1	-	TRBJ1-1	CASSSQYRVGAFF	TGCGCCAGCAGCTCACAATACAGGGTAGGAGCTTTCTTT
-	TRBV5-1	-	TRBJ1-1	CASRVGVGLNTEAFF	TGCGCCAGCAGGGTAGGAGTGGGGTTGAACACTGAAGCTTTCTTT
-	TRBV12-3/TRBV12-4	-	TRBJ1-5	CASRSRGSNQPQHF	TGTGCCAGCAGAAGCAGGGGAAGCAATCAGCCCCAGCATTTT
TRBD2	TRBV14	-	TRBJ2-3	CASNLVGGPVDTQYF	TGTGCCAGTAATCTAGTGGGAGGGCCTGTGGATACGCAGTATTTT
-	TRBV19	few	TRBJ1-2	CASSSWGFGGYTF	TGTGCCAGTAGTAGCTGGGGCTTTGGAGGCTACACCTTC
-	TRBV5-5	few	TRBJ1-2	CASSLAEDGANYGYTF	TGTGCCAGCAGCTTAGCAGAGGACGGAGCTAACTATGGCTACACCTTC
TRBD2	TRBV5-1	-	TRBJ2-1	CASSLLAGVSYNEQFF	TGCGCCAGCAGCTTGTTAGCGGGAGTTTCCTACAATGAGCAGTTCTTC
-	TRBV19	once	TRBJ2-2	CASTGGPELYTGELFF	TGTGCCAGTACCGGCGGCCCTGAGCTTTACACCGGGGAGCTGTTTTTT